This T cell receptor beta chain originates from a study of regulatory dendritic cells for organ transplantation. Sorted T cells were CFSE-labeled and cultured more than 4 days with allogeneic regulatory or mature dendritic cells at 1:10. Turning to this clone: Its antigen remains unknown.

The length of the CDR3 is 15 residues. CDR1 KGHSH and CDR2 LQKENI come from the germline V gene. V was shortened by 3 bases and J by 1 base, with 10 bases between the two germline ends. Clones were sequenced by immunoSEQ multiplex PCR, and TCRdb holds only the in-frame ones, with some missing. The table includes some 9,600 clones, about three fifths detected once. The chain recombines TRBV18 with TRBJ1-5; D not resolved. The receptor was isolated from a human donor in good health. Material for sequencing was naive CD4+ T cells from blood cultured with dendritic cells. Regarding subset: CD45RA+ naive T cells. This CDR3 is CASSPGGISNQPQHF. The CDR3 coding sequence is TGTGCCAGCTCACCGGGAGGTATAAGCAATCAGCCCCAGCATTTT.